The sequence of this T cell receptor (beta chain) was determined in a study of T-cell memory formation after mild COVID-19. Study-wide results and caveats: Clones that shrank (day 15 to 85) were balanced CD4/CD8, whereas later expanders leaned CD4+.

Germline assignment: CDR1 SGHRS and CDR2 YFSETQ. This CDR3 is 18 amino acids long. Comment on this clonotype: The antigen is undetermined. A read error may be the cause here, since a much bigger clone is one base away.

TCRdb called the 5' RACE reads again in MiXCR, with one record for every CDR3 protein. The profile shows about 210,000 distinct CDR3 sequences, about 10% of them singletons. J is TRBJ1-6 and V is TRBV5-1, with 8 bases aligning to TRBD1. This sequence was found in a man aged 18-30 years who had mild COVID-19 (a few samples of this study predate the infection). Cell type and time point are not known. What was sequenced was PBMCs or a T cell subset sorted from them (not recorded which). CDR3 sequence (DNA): TGCGCCAGCAGCTTGTCAGACACAGGGGGTCTCCTTGGCTCACCCCTCAACTTT. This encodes CASSLSDTGGLLGSPLNF.